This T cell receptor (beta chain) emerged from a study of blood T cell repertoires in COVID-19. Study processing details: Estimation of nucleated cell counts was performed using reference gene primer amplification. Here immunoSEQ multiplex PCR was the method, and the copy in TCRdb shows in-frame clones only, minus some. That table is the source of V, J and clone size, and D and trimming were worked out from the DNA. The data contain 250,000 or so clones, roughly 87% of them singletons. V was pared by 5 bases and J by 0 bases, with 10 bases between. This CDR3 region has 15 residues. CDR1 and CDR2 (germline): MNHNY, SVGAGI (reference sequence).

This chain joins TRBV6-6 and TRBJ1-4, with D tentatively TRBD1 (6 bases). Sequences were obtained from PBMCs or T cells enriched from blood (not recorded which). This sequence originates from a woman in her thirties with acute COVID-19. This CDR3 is CASSETGATNEKLFF. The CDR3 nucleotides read TGTGCCAGCAGTGAGACAGGAGCAACTAATGAAAAACTGTTTTTT.